This T cell receptor (beta chain) comes out of a study of CD8 T cells in Susac syndrome. Study-wide points: The study's TCR sequencing and HLA analysis drew on a certain number of individuals. That number was acknowledged as relatively small.

Blood CD8+ and CD4+ T cells underwent high-throughput TCR beta sequencing. The RNA input was roughly 0.45 to 1 ug, and it was reverse transcribed with random hexamers. Using its own MiXCR run on the immunoSEQ multiplex PCR reads, TCRdb lists one record per CDR3 protein. The table has around 200,000 distinct CDR3 sequences, roughly 96% seen once; the top ten hold less than 0.11%. As for this clonotype: Its antigen is unknown.

V lost 6 bases and J 4 bases, leaving 19 bases between the germline ends. The CDR3 consists of 16 residues. Germline lookup yields CDR1 SGHTA and CDR2 FQGNSA. Sequencing input: CD4+ T cells from PBMCs. The receptor comes from a human donor in good health. The chain is built from TRBV7-2 and TRBJ2-1; the D gene is possibly TRBD2 (5 bases). CDR3 in DNA: TGTGCCAGCAGTCCCCGTGCGGGCACGGGATACAATGAGCAGTTCTTC. It codes for CASSPRAGTGYNEQFF. The full variable domain, its missing parts supplied by reference TRBV7-2 and TRBJ2-1, is GAGVSQSPSNKVTEKGKDVELRCDPISGHTALYWYRQSLGQGLEFLIYFQGNSAPDKSGLPSDRFSAERTGGSVSTLTIQRTQQEDSAVYLCASSPRAGTGYNEQFFGPGTRLTVL.